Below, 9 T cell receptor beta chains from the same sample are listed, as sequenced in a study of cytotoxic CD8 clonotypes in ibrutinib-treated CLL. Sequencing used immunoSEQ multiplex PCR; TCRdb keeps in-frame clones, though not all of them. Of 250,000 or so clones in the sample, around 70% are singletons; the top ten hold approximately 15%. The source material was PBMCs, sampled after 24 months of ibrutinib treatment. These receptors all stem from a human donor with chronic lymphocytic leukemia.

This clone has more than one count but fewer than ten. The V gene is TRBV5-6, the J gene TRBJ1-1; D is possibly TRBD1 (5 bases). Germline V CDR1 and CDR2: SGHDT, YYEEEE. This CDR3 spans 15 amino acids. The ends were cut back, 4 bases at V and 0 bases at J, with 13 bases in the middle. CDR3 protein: CASSEELTVNTEAFF. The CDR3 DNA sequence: TGTGCCAGCAGCGAGGAGTTGACAGTGAACACTGAAGCTTTCTTT.

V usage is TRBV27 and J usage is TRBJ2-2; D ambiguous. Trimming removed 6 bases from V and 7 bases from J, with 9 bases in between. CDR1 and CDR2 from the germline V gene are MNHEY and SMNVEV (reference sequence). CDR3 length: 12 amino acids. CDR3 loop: CASRTWDGELFF. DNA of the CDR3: TGTGCCAGCAGAACCTGGGACGGGGAGCTGTTTTTT.

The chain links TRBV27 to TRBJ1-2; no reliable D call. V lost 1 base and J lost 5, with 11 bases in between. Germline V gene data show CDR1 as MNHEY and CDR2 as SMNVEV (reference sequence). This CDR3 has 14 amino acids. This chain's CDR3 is CASSLYWGGYGYTF. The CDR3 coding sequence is TGTGCCAGCAGTTTATATTGGGGAGGGTATGGCTACACCTTC.

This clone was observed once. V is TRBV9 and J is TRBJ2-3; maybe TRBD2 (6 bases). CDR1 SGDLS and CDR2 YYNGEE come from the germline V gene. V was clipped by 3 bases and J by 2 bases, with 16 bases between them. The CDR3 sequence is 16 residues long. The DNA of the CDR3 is TGTGCCAGCAGCGCCGGACTATCCCCAAACACAGATACGCAGTATTTT. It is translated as CASSAGLSPNTDTQYF.

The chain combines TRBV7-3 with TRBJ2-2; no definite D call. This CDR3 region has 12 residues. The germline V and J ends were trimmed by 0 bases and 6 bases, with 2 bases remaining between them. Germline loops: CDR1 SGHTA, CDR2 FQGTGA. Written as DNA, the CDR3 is TGTGCCAGCAGCTTAACAGCCGGGGAGCTGTTTTTT. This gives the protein CASSLTAGELFF. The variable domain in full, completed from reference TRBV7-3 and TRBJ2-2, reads GAGVSQTPSNKVTEKGKYVELRCDPISGHTALYWYRQSLGQGPEFLIYFQGTGAADDSGLPNDRFFAVRPEGSVSTLKIQRTERGDSAVYLCASSLTAGELFFGEGSRLTVL.

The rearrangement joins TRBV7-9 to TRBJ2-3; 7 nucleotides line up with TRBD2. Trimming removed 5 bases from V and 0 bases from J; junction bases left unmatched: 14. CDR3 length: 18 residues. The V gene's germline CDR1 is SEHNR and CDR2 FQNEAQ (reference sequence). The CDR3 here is CASSQNPGGSGSTDTQYF. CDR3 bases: TGTGCCAGCAGCCAAAACCCCGGGGGTAGCGGGAGCACAGATACGCAGTATTTT.

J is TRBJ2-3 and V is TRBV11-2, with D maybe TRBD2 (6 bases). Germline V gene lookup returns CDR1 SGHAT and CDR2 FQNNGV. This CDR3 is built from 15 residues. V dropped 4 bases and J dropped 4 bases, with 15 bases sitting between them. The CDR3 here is CASSWGSGASDTQYF. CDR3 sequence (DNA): TGTGCCAGCAGCTGGGGTAGCGGAGCGTCAGATACGCAGTATTTT.

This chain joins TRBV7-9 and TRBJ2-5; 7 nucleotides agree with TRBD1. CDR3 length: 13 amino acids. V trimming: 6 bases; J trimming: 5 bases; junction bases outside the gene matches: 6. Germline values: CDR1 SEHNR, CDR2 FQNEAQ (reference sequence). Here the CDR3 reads CASRPTGSETQYF. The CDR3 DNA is TGTGCCAGCAGACCGACAGGGTCGGAGACCCAGTACTTC.

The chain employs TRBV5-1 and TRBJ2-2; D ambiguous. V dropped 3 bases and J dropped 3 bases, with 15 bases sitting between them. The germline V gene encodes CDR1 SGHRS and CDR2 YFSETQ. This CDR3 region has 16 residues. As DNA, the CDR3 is TGCGCCAGCAGCTCGACCATCTCGATTGACACCGGGGAGCTGTTTTTT. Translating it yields CASSSTISIDTGELFF. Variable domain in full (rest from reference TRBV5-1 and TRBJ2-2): KAGVTQTPRYLIKTRGQQVTLSCSPISGHRSVSWYQQTPGQGLQFLFEYFSETQRNKGNFPGRFSGRQFSNSRSEMNVSTLELGDSALYLCASSSTISIDTGELFFGEGSRLTVL.